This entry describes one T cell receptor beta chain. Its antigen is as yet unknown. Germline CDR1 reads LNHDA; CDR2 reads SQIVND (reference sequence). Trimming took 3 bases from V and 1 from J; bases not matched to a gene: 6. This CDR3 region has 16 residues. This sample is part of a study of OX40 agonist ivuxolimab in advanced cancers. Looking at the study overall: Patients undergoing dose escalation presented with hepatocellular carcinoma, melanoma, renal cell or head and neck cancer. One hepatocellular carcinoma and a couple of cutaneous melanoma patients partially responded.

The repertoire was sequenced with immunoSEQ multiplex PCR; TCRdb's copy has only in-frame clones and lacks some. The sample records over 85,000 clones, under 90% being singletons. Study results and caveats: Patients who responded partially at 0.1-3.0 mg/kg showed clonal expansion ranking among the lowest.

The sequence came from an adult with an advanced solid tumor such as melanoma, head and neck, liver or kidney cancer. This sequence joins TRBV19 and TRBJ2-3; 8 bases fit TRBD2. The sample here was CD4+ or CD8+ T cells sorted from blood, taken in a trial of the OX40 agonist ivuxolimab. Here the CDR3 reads CASSMVAGGGTDTQYF. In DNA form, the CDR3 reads TGTGCCAGTAGTATGGTCGCGGGGGGCGGCACAGATACGCAGTATTTT.